One and the same sample provided the 30 T cell receptor beta chains below, sequenced in a study of cytomegalovirus exposure and HLA in healthy donors listed by TCRdb under 2017. The method was the immunoSEQ multiplex PCR assay. A mixture of 60 forward primers for TCR Vbeta segments and 13 reverse primers for TCR Jbeta segments was used in the multiplex PCR. Imported from immuneACCESS, the table was reduced by TCRdb to in-frame sequences with V and J called. These copies leave out some clones; in studies compared against another copy, an unresolved V gene accounts for under half, and the cause of the remainder is not known. Here the sample has about 73,000 clones; roughly 82% occur a single time. The ten largest clones represent roughly 12% of the sample. Source material: PBMCs. These receptors were taken from a man aged 70 or older in good health and CMV-seronegative.

The CDR3: CASSSTRTVTGELFF. In DNA, the CDR3 is TGTGCCAGCAGCTCTACGCGGACAGTCACCGGGGAGCTGTTTTTT. The chain recombines TRBV7-2 with TRBJ2-2, with a tentative D call TRBD1 (6 bases). The CDR3 extends over 15 amino acids. Trimming left V 4 bases short and J 4 bases short, with 13 bases between. Germline CDR1 and CDR2: SGHTA and FQGNSA.

Concerning this clone: Sequence at one end of the junction differs from germline and may be a read error. The chain is built from TRBV10-3 and TRBJ2-5, with TRBD1 matching 9 bases. Germline-derived CDR1 and CDR2 are ENHRY and SYGVKD. The CDR3 sequence is 14 residues long. The CDR3 sequence is CAISGQGGEEAQYF. Written as DNA, the CDR3 is TGTGCCATCAGTGGACAGGGGGGAGAAGAGGCCCAGTACTTC.

The genes are TRBV5-1 and TRBJ2-7; TRBD2 aligns across 8 bases. Germline lookup yields CDR1 SGHRS and CDR2 YFSETQ. The CDR3 sequence is 15 residues long. J gave up 6 bases and V 0 bases, and 8 bases lay outside the gene matches. CDR3 nucleotides: TGCGCCAGCAGCTTGGATGGGCGGGAGGTGGGCGAGCAGTACTTC. Translation: CASSLDGREVGEQYF.

The table lists this clone with a few counts. V gene TRBV6-5 combines with J gene TRBJ2-7; 10 positions agree with TRBD2. The CDR3 sequence is 14 residues long. Germline CDR1 reads MNHEY; CDR2 reads SVGAGI. Trimming cost V 10 bases and J 2 bases; bases outside gene matches: 8. The CDR3 spells CAIALAGEPYEQYF. Here the CDR3 DNA reads TGTGCCATCGCGCTAGCGGGGGAACCCTACGAGCAGTACTTC.

This clone was seen only a few times. V and J are TRBV7-9 and TRBJ2-3; a possible D gene is TRBD1 (6 bases). The CDR3 runs to 14 residues. Trimming left V 0 bases short and J 2 bases short, with 6 bases between. Per germline, CDR1 SEHNR and CDR2 FQNEAQ (reference sequence). The CDR3 DNA reads TGTGCCAGCAGCTTAGCGGGGGCCACAGATACGCAGTATTTT. Its translation is CASSLAGATDTQYF. The whole variable domain, filled in from reference TRBV7-9 and TRBJ2-3, reads DTGVSQNPRHKITKRGQNVTFRCDPISEHNRLYWYRQTLGQGPEFLTYFQNEAQLEKSRLLSDRFSAERPKGSFSTLEIQRTEQGDSAMYLCASSLAGATDTQYFGPGTRLTVL.

This rearrangement joins TRBV6-6 to TRBJ2-7; TRBD1 matches at 7 bases. Per the germline V gene, CDR1 is MNHNY and CDR2 is SVGAGI (reference sequence). Trimming cost V 6 bases and J 1 base; bases outside gene matches: 9. The length of the CDR3 is 15 residues. This chain's CDR3 is CASREMDRTSYEQYF. In nucleotides, the CDR3 is TGTGCCAGCAGGGAGATGGACAGGACGTCCTACGAGCAGTACTTC.

The genes are TRBV7-2 and TRBJ2-1, with TRBD2 identical over 10 bases. J gave up 6 bases and V 3 bases, and 11 bases lay outside the gene matches. The CDR3 length is 17 residues. CDR1 and CDR2 (germline): SGHTA, FQGNSA. The CDR3 nucleotides are TGTGCCAGCAGCTTCGATGGTGGACTAGCGGCGCTCAATGAGCAGTTCTTC. Its translation is CASSFDGGLAALNEQFF. Using reference TRBV7-2 and TRBJ2-1 for the parts outside the CDR3, the full variable domain is GAGVSQSPSNKVTEKGKDVELRCDPISGHTALYWYRQSLGQGLEFLIYFQGNSAPDKSGLPSDRFSAERTGGSVSTLTIQRTQQEDSAVYLCASSFDGGLAALNEQFFGPGTRLTVL.

This clone came up a few times. The chain couples TRBV28 to TRBJ2-1, with D possibly matching TRBD1 (6 bases). The CDR3 contains 14 residues. Deletions cut 2 bases from V and 3 bases from J, with 8 bases between. Germline V lookup: CDR1 MDHEN, CDR2 SYDVKM. CDR3 in DNA: TGTGCCAGCAGTTTACGGACAGACTACAATGAGCAGTTCTTC. Its translation is CASSLRTDYNEQFF.

The chain uses TRBV7-2 and TRBJ2-7; D gene ambiguous. The CDR3 length is 11 residues. The V gene's germline CDR1 is SGHTA and CDR2 FQGNSA. V lost 1 base to trimming and J lost 5 bases, with 3 bases between them. The CDR3 DNA reads TGTGCCAGCAGCTTAGATAACGAGCAGTACTTC. Its translation is CASSLDNEQYF.

V usage is TRBV7-6 and J usage is TRBJ2-7; possible D gene TRBD2, 6 bases. The germline CDR1 and CDR2 sequences are SGHVS and FNYEAQ. V was pared by 6 bases and J by 8 bases, with 17 bases between. The CDR3 length is 13 residues. CDR3 amino acids: CASSQGSAGKQYF. Written as DNA, the CDR3 is TGTGCCAGCAGTCAGGGCAGCGCGGGGAAGCAGTACTTC.

The chain couples TRBV28 to TRBJ1-1; 12 bases line up with TRBD1. This CDR3 contains 16 residues. V dropped 0 bases and J dropped 4; count of bases not matched to a gene: 3. From germline, CDR1 is MDHEN and CDR2 SYDVKM. In nucleotides, the CDR3 is TGTGCCAGCAGTTTATGGGGACAGGGGGCAAGCACTGAAGCTTTCTTT. This gives the protein CASSLWGQGASTEAFF. The full variable domain, with the rest looked up from reference TRBV28 and TRBJ1-1, is DVKVTQSSRYLVKRTGEKVFLECVQDMDHENMFWYRQDPGLGLRLIYFSYDVKMKEKGDIPEGYSVSREKKERFSLILESASTNQTSMYLCASSLWGQGASTEAFFGQGTRLTVV.

CDR3: CASSLAGTQYF. As DNA, the CDR3 is TGTGCCAGCAGCTTGGCGGGGACGCAGTATTTT. The V call is TRBV5-6, the J call TRBJ2-3; possible D gene TRBD2, 5 bases. The V gene lost 0 bases and the J gene lost 9 bases, with 5 bases spanning the gap. Germline loops: CDR1 SGHDT, CDR2 YYEEEE. The CDR3 extends over 11 amino acids.

V gene TRBV21-1 combines with J gene TRBJ2-7; TRBD1, the table's D call, was not compared with the DNA. TRBV21-1 is deemed a pseudogene. This CDR3 region has 14 residues. The CDR3 DNA is TGTGCCAGCAGCACCGGGACAGGGTTCGACGAGCAGTACTTC. Residues: CASSTGTGFDEQYF.

This clone was detected only a few times. The V and J genes are TRBV7-9 and TRBJ1-5; D is ambiguous. This CDR3 is built from 13 residues. V lost 5 bases and J 6 bases, leaving 11 bases between the germline ends. CDR1 is SEHNR and CDR2 is FQNEAQ in the germline V gene (reference sequence). The CDR3 loop reads CASSTYSGQPQHF. For the CDR3, the DNA is TGTGCCAGCAGCACCTATTCTGGTCAGCCCCAGCATTTT.

The chain is built from TRBV30 and TRBJ2-3, with 8 positions matching TRBD2. With 7 bases clipped from V and 5 bases from J, the junction kept 8 bases outside the gene matches. The CDR3 runs to 13 residues. Germline V CDR1 and CDR2: GTSNPN, SVGIG (reference sequence). The CDR3 here is CALAGLAGDTQYF. In nucleotides, the CDR3 is TGTGCCTTGGCAGGGCTAGCGGGAGATACGCAGTATTTT.

The chain uses TRBV29-1 and TRBJ2-6; possible D gene TRBD1, 6 bases. V dropped 7 bases and J dropped 1 base, with 17 bases sitting between them. The CDR3 covers 16 residues. The germline CDR1 and CDR2 sequences are SQVTM and ANQGSEA. CDR3 DNA: TGCAGCGCCGCTAGGACAGCCTCATCTGGGGCCAACGTCCTGACTTTC. Its translation is CSAARTASSGANVLTF.

V usage is TRBV5-6 and J usage is TRBJ1-1; TRBD1 agrees at 9 bases. In germline, CDR1 is SGHDT, CDR2 YYEEEE. V lost 0 bases to trimming and J lost 5 bases; unmatched junction nucleotides: 5. The CDR3 has 15 amino acids. The CDR3 is CASSLGGQGRTEAFF. The CDR3 region has the DNA TGTGCCAGCAGCTTGGGCGGACAGGGGAGGACTGAAGCTTTCTTT.

The gene calls are TRBV28 and TRBJ1-4; 10 bases fit TRBD1. Germline V CDR1 and CDR2: MDHEN, SYDVKM. With V trimmed by 2 bases and J by 7 bases, 7 bases remained unmatched. This CDR3 has 16 amino acids. CDR3 in DNA: TGTGCCAGCAGTTTACCGGGAGGACAGGGGGGTGAAAAACTGTTTTTT. The encoded protein is CASSLPGGQGGEKLFF.

The chain carries TRBV4-3 and TRBJ2-7; 7 positions agree with TRBD1. The V and J ends lost 0 bases and 9 bases, in that order; junction bases with no gene match: 14. The CDR3 length is 16 residues. Germline loops: CDR1 LGHNA, CDR2 YSLEER. The CDR3 loop reads CASSQDRTGAMRRQYF. Written as DNA, the CDR3 is TGCGCCAGCAGCCAAGACCGGACAGGCGCTATGCGCAGGCAGTACTTC.

The chain employs TRBV5-1 and TRBJ1-1; 7 bases are a match to TRBD1. The germline V gene has CDR1 SGHRS and CDR2 YFSETQ. J gave up 5 bases and V 4 bases, and 8 bases lay outside the gene matches. The CDR3 has 14 amino acids. CDR3: CASSGVQGRTEAFF. CDR3 bases: TGCGCCAGCAGCGGCGTACAGGGGCGAACTGAAGCTTTCTTT.

This rearrangement joins TRBV7-2 to TRBJ1-1; D perhaps matches TRBD1 (6 bases). Looked up from germline, CDR1 is SGHTA and CDR2 is FQGNSA. CDR3 length: 14 residues. Trimming removed 0 bases at V and 1 base at J, with 6 bases between. The CDR3 coding sequence is TGTGCCAGCAGCTTAGCGGGACAGAACACTGAAGCTTTCTTT. It translates to CASSLAGQNTEAFF.

The V call is TRBV18, the J call TRBJ2-2; unclear D gene. Germline-derived CDR1 and CDR2 are KGHSH and LQKENI. The CDR3 consists of 13 residues. V lost 2 bases, J lost 6 bases, and 7 bases lay in between. Written as DNA, the CDR3 is TGTGCCAGCTCACCAATGGAGTCCGGGGAGCTGTTTTTT. This encodes CASSPMESGELFF.

This clone was counted between two and nine times. The J gene is TRBJ2-1, the V gene TRBV5-1, with 13 bases identical to TRBD2. With 0 bases clipped from V and 2 bases from J, the junction kept 2 bases outside the gene matches. In germline, CDR1 is SGHRS, CDR2 YFSETQ. The CDR3 sequence is 17 residues long. The CDR3 loop is CASSLAGLAGTYNEQFF. In nucleotides, the CDR3 is TGCGCCAGCAGCTTGGCGGGACTAGCGGGAACCTACAATGAGCAGTTCTTC.

This chain links TRBV28 with TRBJ1-4, with TRBD1 as a possible D gene (6 bases). The CDR3 consists of 15 residues. V was trimmed by 6 bases and J by 6 bases, leaving 17 bases between them. Germline lookup yields CDR1 MDHEN and CDR2 SYDVKM. For the CDR3, the DNA is TGTGCCAGCAGCCCTGGACAGCACCAAGATGAAAAACTGTTTTTT. Translation: CASSPGQHQDEKLFF.

The V gene is TRBV6-1, the J gene TRBJ2-7; D is undetermined. Germline V gene data show CDR1 as MNHNS and CDR2 as SASEGT. Trimming took off 6 bases at V and 3 bases at J, with 9 bases between the two ends. This CDR3 contains 12 residues. The CDR3 reads CASRRQGYEQYF. CDR3 coding DNA: TGTGCCAGCAGGCGACAAGGCTACGAGCAGTACTTC.

The genes are TRBV7-9 and TRBJ1-1, with TRBD1 matching 7 bases. V trimming: 5 bases; J trimming: 0 bases; junction bases outside the gene matches: 6. The CDR3 sequence is 15 residues long. The germline V gene has CDR1 SEHNR and CDR2 FQNEAQ (reference sequence). The CDR3 DNA reads as TGTGCCAGCAGCCTACAGGGGATCATGAACACTGAAGCTTTCTTT. Its protein product is CASSLQGIMNTEAFF.

Here the CDR3 DNA reads TGTGCCAGCAGTTACTCGGTCCAGGGCGAGCAGTACTTC. Protein product: CASSYSVQGEQYF. The rearrangement joins TRBV6-5 to TRBJ2-7; D is perhaps TRBD1 (5 bases). Germline values: CDR1 MNHEY, CDR2 SVGAGI. The V and J ends lost 0 bases and 6 bases respectively, with 9 bases between them. This CDR3 comprises 13 residues.

The chain links TRBV28 to TRBJ1-4, with 7 bases that match TRBD1. CDR1 is MDHEN, CDR2 SYDVKM, per germline. V shed 5 bases and J 3 bases; nucleotides not matched to a gene: 3. This CDR3 region has 14 residues. DNA of the CDR3: TGTGCCAGCAGTACAGGGGCGTCTAATGAAAAACTGTTTTTT. Protein sequence: CASSTGASNEKLFF.

This rearrangement joins TRBV13 to TRBJ2-1, with D unresolved. The CDR3 loop spans 11 amino acids. Per the germline V gene, CDR1 is PRHDT and CDR2 is FYEKMQ (reference sequence). Trimming left V 2 bases short and J 10 bases short, with 6 bases between. The CDR3: CASSLTSEQFF. As DNA, the CDR3 is TGTGCCAGCAGCTTAACATCAGAGCAGTTCTTC.

A few counts support this clone. The CDR3 loop reads CASSTGQGINEQYF. The CDR3 coding sequence is TGCGCCAGCAGCACAGGACAGGGTATCAACGAGCAGTACTTC. This chain uses TRBV5-1 with TRBJ2-7; 8 bases are a match to TRBD1. The germline CDR1 and CDR2 sequences are SGHRS and YFSETQ. The length of the CDR3 is 14 residues. V lost 4 bases and J lost 5; bases outside the gene matches: 8.